This T cell receptor beta chain comes out of a study of Graves' ophthalmopathy and Graves' hyperthyroidism. General observations from the study: Forecasting of ophthalmopathy progression by the model achieved around 68% sensitivity and about 77% specificity.

Only newly diagnosed hyperthyroidism patients aged 18 to 65, with under 2 months' duration, were enrolled. Other autoimmune disease, uncontrolled infection, pregnancy and lactation led to exclusion. V was cut by 1 base and J by 2 bases, with 10 bases left in between. The germline V gene has CDR1 SGHRS and CDR2 YFSETQ. The length of the CDR3 is 14 residues. As to this clonotype: Its antigen is unidentified.

From RNA, the CDR3 regions of TCR beta chains were amplified and sequenced. Amplification began with first-round RT-PCR using HTBI primers, then second-round multiplex PCR was performed. TCRdb reprocessed the multiplex PCR reads with MiXCR, giving one entry per CDR3 protein. The table lists 1 million to 1.3 million distinct CDR3 sequences, less than 45% of them singletons. The sequenced sample consisted of peripheral blood or thyroid tissue (not recorded which). The V gene is TRBV5-1, the J gene TRBJ2-7; tentative D call: TRBD1 (6 bases). The clonotype originates from an adult man with Graves' hyperthyroidism. The CDR3 region has the DNA TGCGCCAGCAGCTTGTACAGGGTGGCCTACGAGCAGTACTTC. Protein sequence: CASSLYRVAYEQYF.